The entry below gives a single T cell receptor (beta chain) sequence along with its context. The antigen it recognizes is unknown. There are no base qualities to consult, and no much larger clone falls within one base. To demonstrate the VDJtools post-analysis software, TCR beta repertoires were profiled from the peripheral blood of roughly 14 young patients with multiple sclerosis. The multiple sclerosis patients were children and adolescents ranging in age from roughly 6 to 15 years. This specimen belongs to a study of post-analysis software for immune sequencing data (dated by TCRdb to the mid-2010s). Turning to the overall study: Disease courses on record covered relapsing-remitting, secondary progressive and progressive-relapsing multiple sclerosis, though some patients had no subtype annotation. A subset of samples was prepared in parallel using single-end sample barcoding, then pooled and co-amplified after Illumina adapter ligation. The multiple sclerosis patient repertoires were compared with under 13 previously published healthy control repertoires from donors aged roughly 6 to 27 years. Study-wide findings and limitations: Normalized Chao1 diversity was significantly lower in multiple sclerosis patients than controls, suggesting substantial peripheral T-cell clonal expansion. A few TRBV segments, including TRBV5-6, TRBV5-1 and TRBV20-1, were significantly more frequent in patients than controls. Strong co-clustering of samples prepared in the same batch was shown by direct clustering with F measure, prompting a batch-effect correction. The control group was slightly older than the multiple sclerosis patient group.

The V end gives up 5 bases and the J end 7 bases, leaving 7 bases in the junction not matched to a gene. The CDR3 sequence holds 14 residues, the cysteine and phenylalanine included. Left in the record is the CDR3 DNA by itself, 42 bases read in frame from the first base. From a lookup of the germline V gene, CDR1 and CDR2 are SGHTA and FQGNSA. The method behind the library was PCR. Sequencing took place on an Illumina HiSeq 2500. To reduce PCR and sequencing biases, unique molecular identifiers were built into the TCR beta cDNA libraries. Every 1 to 10 million input T cells yielded approximately 500,000 cDNA molecules, meaning each molecule approximated one T cell. The patient libraries were prepared and sequenced with the same protocol used for the earlier healthy control dataset. Within a given batch, samples were prepared together, multiplexed and sequenced on the same HiSeq lane. As for how the authors treated the data: MIGEC was used to process the raw barcoded reads, and molecular identifier groups with only a single read were discarded before consensus assembly and CDR3 extraction. VDJtools was used for post-analysis of the clonotype tables, with diversity normalized by down-sampling every dataset to the smallest sample size. Repertoire overlap clustering matched CDR3 amino acid but not nucleotide sequences to correct batch-related cross-sample contamination. TCRdb trimmed the raw reads at Q25, called clones with MiXCR and kept productive beta chains. Entries are consolidated by CDR3 protein sequence, retaining the most common genes and DNA. TCRdb's processing, not the study's, gives the V and J calls here. The sample yields roughly 670,000 distinct CDR3 sequences; 59% were counted once. The ten top clones hold around 11% of the sample.

The chain links TRBV7-2 with TRBJ2-1; TRBD2 matches 8 bases in the middle. This clonotype originated in a girl aged 2-10 years with multiple sclerosis. Sequenced material: blood. CDR3 protein: CASSPRTSWNEQFF. The nucleotides read TGTGCCAGCAGCCCCCGGACTAGCTGGAATGAGCAGTTCTTC.